This TCR beta chain was sequenced for a study of T cell responses to AZD1222 COVID-19 vaccine. Worth noting for this clone: Its antigen is undetermined.

Trimming took 0 bases from V and 4 from J; bases not matched to a gene: 6. Per the germline V gene, CDR1 is SGHRS and CDR2 is YFSETQ. This CDR3 contains 15 residues. TCRdb's copy holds only in-frame clones and misses some; the assay was immunoSEQ multiplex PCR. The repertoire holds 25,000 or so clones, with roughly 90% as singletons. Points from the study as a whole: Just 5 to 7 people given AZD1222 tested seropositive at baseline.

The V call is TRBV5-1, the J call TRBJ1-2; 7 positions match TRBD1. Sequencing was performed on peripheral blood, taken 28 days after the second AZD1222 dose. The TCR originated in an adult who received the AZD1222 COVID-19 vaccine. The CDR3 DNA is TGCGCCAGCAGCTTGGGGGGACAGACCGCCTATGGCTACACCTTC. Translated: CASSLGGQTAYGYTF.